This note documents a single TCR beta chain sequence. Its specific antigen is unknown. No per-base quality is available; no much larger clone lies one base away. After removal of 5 bases from V and 2 bases from J, the junction retains 13 bases not matched to a gene. CDR1 LNHDA and CDR2 SQIVND are derived from the germline V gene (reference sequence). The CDR3 covers 17 residues, taking in both the cysteine and the phenylalanine. Only the CDR3 DNA is retained, 51 bases long and in frame from the first base. The source of the sample is a study of OX40 agonist ivuxolimab in advanced cancers. In terms of the full investigation: Ivuxolimab was a fully human IgG2 agonistic monoclonal antibody targeting the costimulatory receptor OX40 (CD134). The purpose of peripheral TCRbeta sequencing was to test whether ivuxolimab changed TCR sequence diversity and led to clonal T-cell expansion. The paper describes the monotherapy dose-escalation part (N ≈ 52 patients) of the phase I trial of ivuxolimab. Three dose-escalation patients achieved partial responses, one with hepatocellular carcinoma and two with cutaneous melanoma. In the dose-escalation cohort, 82.7% of patients were male, and the mean age was about 55 years, with a range of about 20 to 79. Patients were allowed to have had prior anti-PD-1, anti-PD-L1 or anti-CTLA-4 therapy, and approximately 40% of the dose-escalation patients had been treated with checkpoint inhibitors. Intravenous ivuxolimab was administered to patients every 2 weeks at six dose levels: 0.01, 0.1, 0.3, 1.5, 3 and 10 mg/kg. Among the 52 dose-escalation patients, approximately 20 had hepatocellular carcinoma, roughly 15 melanoma, 9 renal cell carcinoma and 9 head and neck cancer.

On the study overall, not on this receptor specifically: On average, CD8+ T cells showed more expanded clones than CD4+ T cells after ivuxolimab. Which antigens the clonally expanded peripheral T cells were specific for was not determined. In the 0.1-3.0 mg/kg groups, partial responders had among the lowest normalized peripheral clonal expansion, particularly in CD8+ T cells. At doses from 0.1 to 3.0 mg/kg, clonal expansion was seen in both CD4+ and CD8+ blood T cells between baseline and week 6. Low levels of normalized T-cell clonal expansion were also shown by some nonresponding patients.

Genomic DNA was extracted from sorted cells for sequencing of the TCRbeta CDR3 region. The immunoSEQ Assay was used for sequencing of TCRbeta CDR3 regions. Not all clones reach the TCRdb copy of this immuneACCESS table, which keeps in-frame sequences only. Checked studies attribute under half of the gap to unresolved V genes and leave the rest unexplained. For this sample there are roughly 50,000 clones; 85% to 90% appear just once. The ten largest clones take up approximately 1% of the sample. Patients with a history of autoimmune disease or receiving systemic immunosuppression were excluded from the trial. Peripheral blood for TCR sequencing was collected from all dose cohorts at baseline, on cycle 4 day 1, and on cycle 7 day 1. Samples came from an open-label, multicenter, first-in-human phase I dose-escalation trial of ivuxolimab. The trial enrolled adults with locally advanced or metastatic head and neck squamous cell, hepatocellular, melanoma or renal cell carcinoma. CD4+ and CD8+ T cells were sorted separately from peripheral blood before TCR sequencing.

The rearranged segments are TRBV19 and TRBJ2-7; TRBD1 fits 9 bases in the junction. The receptor's source is an adult with an advanced solid tumor such as melanoma, head and neck, liver or kidney cancer. The sequenced sample was CD4+ or CD8+ T cells sorted from blood, obtained in a trial of the OX40 agonist ivuxolimab. The CDR3 protein is CASSLRLVQGATYEQYF. In nucleotide form, the sequence is TGTGCCAGTAGTCTACGCCTCGTACAGGGGGCCACCTACGAGCAGTACTTC.